These T cell receptor beta chains were read from a single sample in a study of STAT3 mutations in large granular lymphocyte leukemia. The method was immunoSEQ multiplex PCR; TCRdb's version includes in-frame clones alone and lacks a portion of them. The top ten clones hold less than 0.55% of a sample with approximately 43,000 clones, 80% to 90% of them seen once. The sequenced sample consisted of PBMCs. Receptors originate from a human donor with T large granular lymphocyte leukemia. Some clones in this sample may be carry-over from other donors' samples. Both conserved end residues are part of each CDR3. D genes are given only for firm matches. Clone size is not always given. Where it is, it says once, few, many or a class for expanded clones.

V gene,J gene,D gene,clone size,CDR3 protein,CDR3 DNA
TRBV19,TRBJ2-3,.,.,CASSIANTDTQYF,TGTGCCAGTAGTATAGCCAACACAGATACGCAGTATTTT
TRBV27,TRBJ1-4,.,.,CASSLKGVPNEKLFF,TGTGCCAGCAGTTTAAAGGGCGTACCTAATGAAAAACTGTTTTTT
TRBV4-1,TRBJ2-7,.,.,CASSQVAPSVAFYEQYF,TGCGCCAGCAGCCAAGTGGCGCCGTCGGTTGCCTTCTACGAGCAGTACTTC
TRBV6-6,TRBJ2-3,.,few,CASGPDTQYF,TGTGCCAGCGGCCCAGATACGCAGTATTTT
TRBV5-4,TRBJ1-6,TRBD1,once,CASTLGGRGPSPLHF,TGTGCCAGCACCCTTGGGGGCAGGGGGCCTTCACCCCTCCACTTT
TRBV5-1,TRBJ2-2,.,.,CASSAMTSDNTGELFF,TGCGCCAGCAGCGCGATGACATCGGACAACACCGGGGAGCTGTTTTTT
TRBV6-4,TRBJ2-5,TRBD2,.,CASSDRGGTQYF,TGTGCCAGCAGTGACCGCGGGGGGACCCAGTACTTC
TRBV30,TRBJ1-4,TRBD1,.,CAWNRGRDEKLFF,TGTGCCTGGAACAGGGGGCGAGATGAAAAACTGTTTTTT
TRBV6-5,TRBJ1-2,.,.,CASSYSWEISYGYTF,TGTGCCAGCAGTTACTCGTGGGAGATTTCCTATGGCTACACCTTC
TRBV7-2,TRBJ1-6,TRBD1,.,CASSARGQGYSPLHF,TGTGCCAGCAGCGCTAGGGGACAGGGGTATTCACCCCTCCACTTT
TRBV6-5,TRBJ2-5,.,.,CASSYSNSLGQETQYF,TGTGCCAGCAGTTACTCGAACAGCCTTGGACAAGAGACCCAGTACTTC
TRBV19,TRBJ1-6,.,once,CASSILNSPLHF,TGTGCCAGTAGTATTCTTAATTCACCCCTCCACTTT
TRBV4-1,TRBJ1-5,.,.,CASSQDVGNQPQHF,TGCGCCAGCAGCCAAGATGTTGGCAATCAGCCCCAGCATTTT
TRBV18,TRBJ1-5,TRBD1,few,CASSEGARQPQHF,TGTGCCAGCTCCGAGGGGGCCCGGCAGCCCCAGCATTTT
TRBV7-8,TRBJ2-7,.,.,CASSLGPGSYEQYF,TGTGCCAGCAGCTTAGGTCCCGGCAGCTACGAGCAGTACTTC
TRBV5-1,TRBJ2-2,.,.,CASSLGSTGTGELFF,TGCGCCAGCAGCTTGGGGTCGACGGGCACCGGGGAGCTGTTTTTT
TRBV11-2,TRBJ2-1,.,.,CASSLAAVAYNEQFF,TGTGCCAGCAGCTTAGCAGCGGTGGCCTACAATGAGCAGTTCTTC